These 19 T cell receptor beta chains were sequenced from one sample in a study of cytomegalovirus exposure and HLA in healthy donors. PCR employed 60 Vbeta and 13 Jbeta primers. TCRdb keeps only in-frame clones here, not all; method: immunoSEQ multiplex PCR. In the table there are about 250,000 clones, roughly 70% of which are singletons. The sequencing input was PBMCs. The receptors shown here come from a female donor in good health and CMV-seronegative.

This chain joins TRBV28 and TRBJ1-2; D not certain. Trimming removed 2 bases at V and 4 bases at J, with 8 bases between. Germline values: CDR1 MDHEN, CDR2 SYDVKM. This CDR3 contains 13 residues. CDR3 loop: CASSLRGAYGYTF. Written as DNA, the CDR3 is TGTGCCAGCAGTTTACGGGGTGCCTATGGCTACACCTTC.

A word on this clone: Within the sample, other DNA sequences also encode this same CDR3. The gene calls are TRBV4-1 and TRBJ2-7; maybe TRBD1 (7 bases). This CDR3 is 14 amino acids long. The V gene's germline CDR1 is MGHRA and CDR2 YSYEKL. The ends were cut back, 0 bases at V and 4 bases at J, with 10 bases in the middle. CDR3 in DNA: TGCGCCAGCAGCCAAGAACAGGGGAGGTACGAGCAGTACTTC. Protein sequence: CASSQEQGRYEQYF.

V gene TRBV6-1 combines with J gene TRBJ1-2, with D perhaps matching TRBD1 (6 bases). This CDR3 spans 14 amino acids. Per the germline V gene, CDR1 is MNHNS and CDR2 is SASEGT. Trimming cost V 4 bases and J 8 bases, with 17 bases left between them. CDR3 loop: CASSVQAGVKGYTF. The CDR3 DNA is TGTGCCAGCAGTGTTCAAGCAGGGGTGAAAGGCTACACCTTC.

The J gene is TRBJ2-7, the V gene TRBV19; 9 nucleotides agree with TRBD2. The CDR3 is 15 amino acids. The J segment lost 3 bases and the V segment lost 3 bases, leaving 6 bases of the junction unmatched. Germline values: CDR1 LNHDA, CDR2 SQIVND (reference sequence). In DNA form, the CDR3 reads TGTGCCAGTAGTATCGTCTCTAGCGGGATCTACGAGCAGTACTTC. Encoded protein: CASSIVSSGIYEQYF. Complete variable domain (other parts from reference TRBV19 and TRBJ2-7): DGGITQSPKYLFRKEGQNVTLSCEQNLNHDAMYWYRQDPGQGLRLIYYSQIVNDFQKGDIAEGYSVSREKKESFPLTVTSAQKNPTAFYLCASSIVSSGIYEQYFGPGTRLTVT.

The CDR3 here is CASSTDRSNTEAFF. The CDR3 DNA sequence: TGTGCCAGCTCAACGGACAGGAGCAACACTGAAGCTTTCTTT. This sequence joins TRBV18 and TRBJ1-1, with 7 bases lining up with TRBD1. The germline CDR1 and CDR2 sequences are KGHSH and LQKENI. J gave up 2 bases and V 5 bases, and 5 bases lay outside the gene matches. This CDR3 comprises 14 residues.

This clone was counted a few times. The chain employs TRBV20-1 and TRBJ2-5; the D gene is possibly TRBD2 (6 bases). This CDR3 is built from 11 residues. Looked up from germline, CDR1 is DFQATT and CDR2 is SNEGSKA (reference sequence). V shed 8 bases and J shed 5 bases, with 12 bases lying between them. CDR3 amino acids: CSSGVGETQYF. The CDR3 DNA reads TGCAGTTCGGGAGTAGGCGAGACCCAGTACTTC.

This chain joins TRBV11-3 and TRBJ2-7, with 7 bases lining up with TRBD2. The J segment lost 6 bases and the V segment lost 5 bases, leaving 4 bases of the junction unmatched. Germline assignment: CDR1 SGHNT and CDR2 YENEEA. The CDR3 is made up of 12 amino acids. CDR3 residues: CASSVGGGEQYF. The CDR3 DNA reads TGTGCCAGCAGCGTGGGCGGGGGCGAGCAGTACTTC.

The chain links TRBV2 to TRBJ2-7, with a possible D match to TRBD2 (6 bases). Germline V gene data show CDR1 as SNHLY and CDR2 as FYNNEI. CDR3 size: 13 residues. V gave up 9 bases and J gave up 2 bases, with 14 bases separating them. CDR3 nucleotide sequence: TGTGCCAGGCGAAGCGGGCAGACCTACGAGCAGTACTTC. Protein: CARRSGQTYEQYF.

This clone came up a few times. CDR3 DNA: TGTGCCAGTATGGGGACTAGCGGGATAATTGAGCAGTTCTTC. Protein sequence: CASMGTSGIIEQFF. J is TRBJ2-1 and V is TRBV19; 13 bases map to TRBD2. The junction had 6 bases not matched to a gene; V was cut back by 7 bases and J by 9 bases. The CDR3 spans 14 residues. The germline gives CDR1 LNHDA, CDR2 SQIVND (reference sequence).

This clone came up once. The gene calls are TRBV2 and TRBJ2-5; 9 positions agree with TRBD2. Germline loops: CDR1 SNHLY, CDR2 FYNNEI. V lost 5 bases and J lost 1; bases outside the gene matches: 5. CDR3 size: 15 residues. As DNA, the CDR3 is TGTGCCAGCAGTAAGCTAGCGGGATCCCAAGAGACCCAGTACTTC. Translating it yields CASSKLAGSQETQYF.

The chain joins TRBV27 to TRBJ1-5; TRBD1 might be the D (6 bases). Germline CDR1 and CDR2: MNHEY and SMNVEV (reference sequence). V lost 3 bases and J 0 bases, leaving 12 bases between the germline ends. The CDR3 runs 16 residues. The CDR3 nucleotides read TGTGCCAGCAGTTTGGGGGCCCCTCATAGCAATCAGCCCCAGCATTTT. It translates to CASSLGAPHSNQPQHF.

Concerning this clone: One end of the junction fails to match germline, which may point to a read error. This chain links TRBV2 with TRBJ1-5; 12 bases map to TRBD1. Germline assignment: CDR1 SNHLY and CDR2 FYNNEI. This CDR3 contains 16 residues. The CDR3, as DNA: TGTGCCAGCAGTGCCCTTGGGACAGGGGGCAACCAGCCCCAGCATTTT. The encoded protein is CASSALGTGGNQPQHF.

Here the CDR3 DNA reads TGCGCCAGCAGCACGAGGGGGCAAGATAATTCACCCCTCCACTTT. Protein sequence: CASSTRGQDNSPLHF. The chain has TRBV5-1 and TRBJ1-6, with TRBD1 matching 7 bases. CDR1 is SGHRS and CDR2 is YFSETQ in the germline V gene. Trimming cost V 4 bases and J 5 bases; bases outside gene matches: 6. The CDR3 sequence is 15 residues long.

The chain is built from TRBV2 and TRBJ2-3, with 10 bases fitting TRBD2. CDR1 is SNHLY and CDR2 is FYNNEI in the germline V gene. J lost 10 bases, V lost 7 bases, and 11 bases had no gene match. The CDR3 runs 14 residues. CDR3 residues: CASKRAGGPEAQYF. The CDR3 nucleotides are TGTGCCAGCAAGCGAGCGGGAGGGCCGGAGGCGCAGTATTTT.

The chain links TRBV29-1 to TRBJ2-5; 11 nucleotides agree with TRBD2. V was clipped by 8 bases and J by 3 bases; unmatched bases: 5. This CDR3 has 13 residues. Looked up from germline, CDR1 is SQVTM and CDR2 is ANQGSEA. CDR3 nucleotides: TGCAGCACTAGCGGGAGTTGGGAAGAGACCCAGTACTTC. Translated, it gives CSTSGSWEETQYF.

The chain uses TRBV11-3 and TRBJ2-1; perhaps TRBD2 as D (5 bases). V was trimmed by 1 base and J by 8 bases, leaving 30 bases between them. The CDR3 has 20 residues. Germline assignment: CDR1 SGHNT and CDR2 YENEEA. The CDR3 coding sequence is TGTGCCAGCAGCTTAGCCGTAAAGATATTATTTAGGGAGAGAGGCTATGAGCAGTTCTTC. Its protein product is CASSLAVKILFRERGYEQFF. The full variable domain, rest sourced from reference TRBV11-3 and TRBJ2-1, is EAGVVQSPRYKIIEKKQPVAFWCNPISGHNTLYWYLQNLGQGPELLIRYENEEAVDDSQLPKDRFSAERLKGVDSTLKIQPAELGDSAVYLCASSLAVKILFRERGYEQFFGPGTRLTVL.

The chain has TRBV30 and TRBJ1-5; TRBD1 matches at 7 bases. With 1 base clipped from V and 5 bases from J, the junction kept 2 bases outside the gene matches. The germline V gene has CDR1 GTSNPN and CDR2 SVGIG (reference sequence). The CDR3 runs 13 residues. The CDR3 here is CAWSDRGHQPQHF. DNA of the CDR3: TGTGCCTGGAGTGACAGGGGACATCAGCCCCAGCATTTT.

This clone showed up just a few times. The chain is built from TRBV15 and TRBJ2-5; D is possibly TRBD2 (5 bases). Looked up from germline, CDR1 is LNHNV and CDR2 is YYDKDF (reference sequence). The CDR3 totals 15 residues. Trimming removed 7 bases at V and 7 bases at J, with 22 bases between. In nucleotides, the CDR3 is TGTGCCACCAAAGCTAGCAACAGTTACAAAGTGACCCAGTACTTC. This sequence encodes CATKASNSYKVTQYF.

The DNA for the CDR3 is TGTGCCAGCAGTTACCCGGGACAGGACATGAACACTGAAGCTTTCTTT. Translated: CASSYPGQDMNTEAFF. The J gene is TRBJ1-1, the V gene TRBV28; TRBD1 matches at 8 bases. Germline CDR1 MDHEN, CDR2 SYDVKM. Trimming took 4 bases from V and 0 from J; bases not matched to a gene: 7. This CDR3 is built from 16 residues. Based on the CDR3 plus reference TRBV28 and TRBJ1-1, the full variable domain is DVKVTQSSRYLVKRTGEKVFLECVQDMDHENMFWYRQDPGLGLRLIYFSYDVKMKEKGDIPEGYSVSREKKERFSLILESASTNQTSMYLCASSYPGQDMNTEAFFGQGTRLTVV.